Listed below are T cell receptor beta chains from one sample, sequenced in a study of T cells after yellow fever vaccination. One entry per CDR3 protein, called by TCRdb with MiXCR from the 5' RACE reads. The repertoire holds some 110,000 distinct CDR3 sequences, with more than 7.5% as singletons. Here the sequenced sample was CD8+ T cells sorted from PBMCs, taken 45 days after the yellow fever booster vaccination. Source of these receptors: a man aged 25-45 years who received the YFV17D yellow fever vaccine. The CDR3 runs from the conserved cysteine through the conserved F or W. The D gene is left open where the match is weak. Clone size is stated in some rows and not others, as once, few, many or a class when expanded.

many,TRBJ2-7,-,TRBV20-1,TGCAGTGCTGGAACAGGGACGTCGTACGAGCAGTACTTC,CSAGTGTSYEQYF
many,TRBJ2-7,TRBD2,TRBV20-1,TGCAGTGCTAGAGACCCCGGGACTATGTCTCCCTACGAGCAGTACTTC,CSARDPGTMSPYEQYF
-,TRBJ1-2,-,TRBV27,TGTGCCATCAGTCCCTACAGCGGGGCAGGAGGCTACACCTTC,CAISPYSGAGGYTF
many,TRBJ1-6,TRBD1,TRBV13,TGTGCCTGCAAAGACAGGGAAGAAAATTCACCCCTCCACTTT,CACKDREENSPLHF
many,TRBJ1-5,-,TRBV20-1,TGCAGTGCTACAGGGTTCAATCAGCCCCAGCATTTT,CSATGFNQPQHF
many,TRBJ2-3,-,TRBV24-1,TGTGCCACCAGTGAGGGGGCCGGCACAGATACGCAGTATTTT,CATSEGAGTDTQYF
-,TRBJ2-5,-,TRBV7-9,TGTGCCAGCAGCTTAGTCCAAGAGACCCAGTACTTC,CASSLVQETQYF
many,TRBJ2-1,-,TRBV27,TGTGCCAGCAGTTTATCCGGCGGCCAGAGGAATGAGCAGTTCTTC,CASSLSGGQRNEQFF
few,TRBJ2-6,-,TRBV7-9,TGTGCCAGCAGCCGTCAAGGGGCCAAAGTCCTGACTTTC,CASSRQGAKVLTF
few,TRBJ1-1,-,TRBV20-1,TGCAGTGCTAGAGTGACGGGAACTTCGGGGACTGAAGCTTTCTTT,CSARVTGTSGTEAFF
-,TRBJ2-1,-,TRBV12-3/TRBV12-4,TGTGCCAGCAGTTTATCTCTCTCCTACAATGAGCAGTTCTTC,CASSLSLSYNEQFF
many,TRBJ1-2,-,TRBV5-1,TGCGCCAGCAGCTTGACAGGTCCATATGATGGCTACACCTTC,CASSLTGPYDGYTF
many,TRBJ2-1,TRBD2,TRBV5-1,TGCGCCAGCAGCCGCGAGGCTAGCGGGAGTCTCGGGGTGAGGAATGAGCAGTTCTTC,CASSREASGSLGVRNEQFF
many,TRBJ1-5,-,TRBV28,TGTGCCAGCAGCGTACCGGGCAATCAGCCCCAGCATTTT,CASSVPGNQPQHF
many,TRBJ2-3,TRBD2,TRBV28,TGTGCCAGCAGCCCGATATATGGGAGGGCCACAGATACGCAGTATTTT,CASSPIYGRATDTQYF
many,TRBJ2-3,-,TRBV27,TGTGCCAGCAGTCTGGGAGTTATCACAGATACGCAGTATTTT,CASSLGVITDTQYF
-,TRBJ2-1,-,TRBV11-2,TGTGCCAGCAGCCTCATCCAACATGAGCAGTTCTTC,CASSLIQHEQFF
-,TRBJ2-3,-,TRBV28,TGTGCCAGCAGTTCCCTTAGGGCTACGCAGTATTTT,CASSSLRATQYF
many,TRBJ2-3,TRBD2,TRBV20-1,TGCAGTGCTGACTCGACTAGCGGGAGGGTAAGCACAGATACGCAGTATTTT,CSADSTSGRVSTDTQYF
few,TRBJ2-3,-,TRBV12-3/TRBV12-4,TGTGCCATCACCCCCATGGGGCTAGCGAGTACAGATACGCAGTATTTT,CAITPMGLASTDTQYF
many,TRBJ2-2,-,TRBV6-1,TGTGCCAGCAGTCCGGGGGAAACGAACACCGGGGAGCTGTTTTTT,CASSPGETNTGELFF
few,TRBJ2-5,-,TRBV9,TGTGCCAGCAGCGTAGGGCTAACTCCCGAGACCCAGTACTTC,CASSVGLTPETQYF
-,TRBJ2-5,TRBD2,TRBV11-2,TGTGCCAGCAGCTTAGTAGCGGGAGGAGAGACCCAGTACTTC,CASSLVAGGETQYF
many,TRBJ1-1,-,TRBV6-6,TGTGCCAGCAGTGTGCCACAGGAAGCTTTCTTT,CASSVPQEAFF
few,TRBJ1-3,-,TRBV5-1,TGCGCCAGCAGCTTGGACCCGAGCTCTGGAAACACCATATATTTT,CASSLDPSSGNTIYF
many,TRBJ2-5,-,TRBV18,TGTGCCAGCTCACAAGGGACCTTAGAGACCCAGTACTTC,CASSQGTLETQYF
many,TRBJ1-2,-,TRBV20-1,TGCAGTGCCCTGGGGCTGGGGGGGCGAGGCTACACCTTC,CSALGLGGRGYTF
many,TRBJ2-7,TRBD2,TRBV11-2,TGTGCCAGCAGCTTAGCGGGAGGGCCCCTCCACGAGCAGTACTTC,CASSLAGGPLHEQYF
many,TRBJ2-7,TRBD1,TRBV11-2,TGTGCCAGCAGCATAGGACAGGGGGCTTACGAGCAGTACTTC,CASSIGQGAYEQYF
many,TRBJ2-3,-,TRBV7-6,TGTGCCAGCAGCTTAGGCCGCGGAGCAGATACGCAGTATTTT,CASSLGRGADTQYF
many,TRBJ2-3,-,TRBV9,TGTGCCAGCAGCGTGTTTTCGGGGGGCACAGATACGCAGTATTTT,CASSVFSGGTDTQYF
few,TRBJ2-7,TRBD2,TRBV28,TGTGCCAGCAGTACCCAGGGACTAGTTAGAGGCGAGCAGTACTTC,CASSTQGLVRGEQYF
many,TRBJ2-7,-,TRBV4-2,TGTGCCAGCAGCCAAGTTCTCGGCGAGGAGGACGAGCAGTACTTC,CASSQVLGEEDEQYF
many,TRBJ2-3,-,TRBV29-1,TGCAGCGTTGAAGGGGACCCGAGGGGCACAGATACGCAGTATTTT,CSVEGDPRGTDTQYF
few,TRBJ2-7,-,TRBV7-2,TGTGCCAGCAGCTTTGTCTCCTACGAGCAGTACTTC,CASSFVSYEQYF
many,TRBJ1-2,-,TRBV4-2,TGTGCCAGCAGCCCCCCGGGGGGTAGCTACACCTTC,CASSPPGGSYTF
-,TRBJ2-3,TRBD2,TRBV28,TGTGCCAGCAGTTCATCTAGCGGGAGCACAGATACGCAGTATTTT,CASSSSSGSTDTQYF
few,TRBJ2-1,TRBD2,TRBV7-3,TGTGCCAGCAGCTTAACTCCCGCGGGACTAATGTACAATGAGCAGTTCTTC,CASSLTPAGLMYNEQFF
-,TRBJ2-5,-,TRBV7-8,TGTGCCAGCAGCTTAGGTTGGGGCGCAGAGACCCAGTACTTC,CASSLGWGAETQYF